A selection of T cell receptor beta chains follows, all from one sample in a study of CD8+CD57+ T cells in acquired aplastic anemia. TCRdb used MiXCR to reprocess the reads, holding one entry per CDR3 protein. The data contain 250,000 to 300,000 distinct CDR3 sequences, about three fifths of them singletons. Sample: sorted CD4+, CD8+, or CD8+CD57+ T cells (not recorded which) from PBMCs. The receptors were gathered from a human donor with aplastic anemia. Each CDR3 is given with its conserved first and last residue. Fields, in order: clone size, J gene, D gene, V gene, CDR3 protein, CDR3 DNA. D genes are given only for firm matches. Clone size, where shown, is once, few, many, or a class for clones that have expanded.

clone size: .
J gene: TRBJ2-7
D gene: .
V gene: TRBV6-5
CDR3 protein: CASSYDSYEQYF
CDR3 DNA: TGTGCCAGCAGTTACGACAGCTACGAGCAGTACTTC

clone size: few
J gene: TRBJ2-3
D gene: TRBD2
V gene: TRBV10-3
CDR3 protein: CAISNPGGAGGYTDTQYF
CDR3 DNA: TGTGCCATCAGCAACCCGGGTGGGGCGGGGGGGTACACAGATACGCAGTATTTT

clone size: many
J gene: TRBJ1-1
D gene: .
V gene: TRBV30
CDR3 protein: CAWQQGGDTEAFF
CDR3 DNA: TGTGCCTGGCAACAGGGTGGCGACACTGAAGCTTTCTTT

clone size: .
J gene: TRBJ2-3
D gene: .
V gene: TRBV7-9
CDR3 protein: CASSPISGGSTDTQYF
CDR3 DNA: TGTGCCAGCAGCCCTATTTCGGGGGGCAGCACAGATACGCAGTATTTT

clone size: .
J gene: TRBJ2-7
D gene: TRBD1
V gene: TRBV9
CDR3 protein: CASSVQGAGSYEQYF
CDR3 DNA: TGTGCCAGCAGCGTACAGGGGGCCGGCTCCTACGAGCAGTACTTC

clone size: .
J gene: TRBJ1-1
D gene: TRBD1
V gene: TRBV6-5
CDR3 protein: CASSYTSGGNTEAFF
CDR3 DNA: TGTGCCAGCAGTTACACTTCAGGGGGGAACACTGAAGCTTTCTTT

clone size: .
J gene: TRBJ1-1
D gene: .
V gene: TRBV20-1
CDR3 protein: CRSLRDTSEAFF
CDR3 DNA: TGCAGATCACTCCGGGACACGTCTGAAGCTTTCTTT

clone size: few
J gene: TRBJ2-7
D gene: TRBD2
V gene: TRBV20-1
CDR3 protein: CSLTSGGAYEQYF
CDR3 DNA: TGCAGTCTCACTAGCGGGGGGGCCTACGAGCAGTACTTC

clone size: .
J gene: TRBJ1-5
D gene: .
V gene: TRBV24-1
CDR3 protein: CATRAAGGEQPQHF
CDR3 DNA: TGTGCCACCAGGGCTGCCGGCGGGGAACAGCCCCAGCATTTT

clone size: many
J gene: TRBJ1-3
D gene: .
V gene: TRBV5-1
CDR3 protein: CASSLGGGLSGNTIYF
CDR3 DNA: TGCGCCAGCAGCCTGGGAGGGGGTTTGTCTGGAAACACCATATATTTT

clone size: .
J gene: TRBJ1-5
D gene: TRBD1
V gene: TRBV10-2
CDR3 protein: CASSESRQGAAQPQHF
CDR3 DNA: TGCGCCAGCAGTGAGTCCAGACAGGGGGCGGCTCAGCCCCAGCATTTT

clone size: .
J gene: TRBJ2-7
D gene: .
V gene: TRBV2
CDR3 protein: CATRMGEQYF
CDR3 DNA: TGTGCCACCCGGATGGGCGAGCAGTACTTC

clone size: .
J gene: TRBJ1-1
D gene: .
V gene: TRBV12-3/TRBV12-4
CDR3 protein: CASSRTFKAFF
CDR3 DNA: TGTGCCAGCAGCCGGACATTTAAAGCTTTCTTT

clone size: few
J gene: TRBJ2-5
D gene: .
V gene: TRBV2
CDR3 protein: CASRTGRASSQETQYF
CDR3 DNA: TGTGCCAGCAGAACCGGACGGGCTAGCTCTCAAGAGACCCAGTACTTC

clone size: .
J gene: TRBJ2-5
D gene: .
V gene: TRBV7-6
CDR3 protein: CASRKDRKETQYF
CDR3 DNA: TGTGCCAGCAGAAAAGACAGAAAAGAGACCCAGTACTTC

clone size: .
J gene: TRBJ2-2
D gene: TRBD2
V gene: TRBV24-1
CDR3 protein: CATSDLGTSGGTGELFF
CDR3 DNA: TGTGCCACCAGTGACCTGGGGACTAGCGGGGGTACCGGGGAGCTGTTTTTT

clone size: many
J gene: TRBJ2-1
D gene: TRBD2
V gene: TRBV7-9
CDR3 protein: CASSLGTSGRSLDEQFF
CDR3 DNA: TGTGCCAGCAGCTTAGGGACTAGCGGGAGGTCTCTCGATGAGCAGTTCTTC

clone size: .
J gene: TRBJ1-2
D gene: .
V gene: TRBV2
CDR3 protein: CASSLIQGNYGYTF
CDR3 DNA: TGTGCCAGCAGCCTGATTCAGGGTAACTATGGCTACACCTTC

clone size: .
J gene: TRBJ2-7
D gene: .
V gene: TRBV9
CDR3 protein: CASSVGYQGTYEQYF
CDR3 DNA: TGTGCCAGCAGCGTAGGGTATCAGGGGACCTACGAGCAGTACTTC

clone size: many
J gene: TRBJ2-3
D gene: .
V gene: TRBV7-9
CDR3 protein: CASSLEGLSVLNF
CDR3 DNA: TGTGCCAGCAGCTTAGAGGGTTTGTCAGTGTTGAATTTT

clone size: .
J gene: TRBJ2-2
D gene: TRBD2
V gene: TRBV9
CDR3 protein: CASSVGGSLFF
CDR3 DNA: TGTGCCAGCAGCGTGGGCGGGAGTCTGTTTTTT

clone size: .
J gene: TRBJ2-1
D gene: .
V gene: TRBV19
CDR3 protein: CARSIVTGYEQFF
CDR3 DNA: TGTGCCAGAAGTATTGTTACGGGGTATGAGCAGTTCTTC

clone size: .
J gene: TRBJ2-3
D gene: .
V gene: TRBV24-1
CDR3 protein: CATSDQVGEQYF
CDR3 DNA: TGTGCCACCAGTGATCAGGTGGGTGAGCAGTATTTT

clone size: .
J gene: TRBJ2-3
D gene: .
V gene: TRBV7-9
CDR3 protein: CASSDGTDTQYF
CDR3 DNA: TGTGCCAGCAGCGACGGCACAGATACGCAGTATTTT

clone size: few
J gene: TRBJ1-2
D gene: .
V gene: TRBV29-1
CDR3 protein: CSAGGGADYGYTF
CDR3 DNA: TGCAGCGCTGGGGGGGGCGCGGACTATGGCTACACCTTC

clone size: .
J gene: TRBJ2-7
D gene: .
V gene: TRBV24-1
CDR3 protein: CATSDFGRGEQYF
CDR3 DNA: TGTGCCACCAGTGATTTCGGGCGAGGCGAGCAGTACTTC